The rows below give T cell receptor beta chains drawn from one sample of a study of low-dose radiotherapy and immunotherapy resistance in tumors. TCRdb analysed the reads with MiXCR anew, one entry per CDR3 protein. The data show 75,000 to 95,000 distinct CDR3 sequences, around 9.2% seen once. This specimen was PBMCs, taken before treatment. These receptors came from a male donor with prostate cancer. Each CDR3 is given with its conserved first and last residue. The D gene is left open where the match is weak. Some rows have no size entry. The others give once, few or many, or a class for an expanded clone.

many	TRBV5-5	TRBJ2-1	TRBD2	TGTGCCAGCAGCCCTAGATCGATTAGCGGGAGGGGGGGGGAGCAGTTCTTC	CASSPRSISGRGGEQFF
many	TRBV20-1	TRBJ2-1	-	TGCAGTGCTAGCCCCGATAACCTTTACAATGAGCAGTTCTTC	CSASPDNLYNEQFF
many	TRBV5-4	TRBJ2-1	TRBD2	TGTGCCAGCAGCTTGGAGGGTAGCGGGGTGTACAATGAGCAGTTCTTC	CASSLEGSGVYNEQFF
many	TRBV11-2	TRBJ2-7	-	TGTGCCAGCAGCTTTCTATCGACCTACGAGCAGTACTTC	CASSFLSTYEQYF
many	TRBV20-1	TRBJ2-5	-	TGCAGTGCTAGAGTTTCACACGCCGTGGAGACCCAGTACTTC	CSARVSHAVETQYF
many	TRBV6-1	TRBJ1-5	-	TGTGCCAGCAGTGGGGGGGTCAATCAGCCCCAGCATTTT	CASSGGVNQPQHF
many	TRBV3-1	TRBJ2-1	TRBD2	TGTGCCAGCAGCAAGACTAGCGGAGGAAACAATGAGCAGTTCTTC	CASSKTSGGNNEQFF
many	TRBV6-2/TRBV6-3	TRBJ2-2	-	TGTGCCAGCCGGACACCGATCACCGGGGAGCTGTTTTTT	CASRTPITGELFF
many	TRBV7-2	TRBJ2-1	-	TGTGCCAGCAGCTTAGTACCTACAGGGTTAGGGGCCTACAATGAGCAGTTCTTC	CASSLVPTGLGAYNEQFF
many	TRBV20-1	TRBJ1-1	-	TGCAGTGCTCCAGGCTCCAATAATGGGAACACTGAAGCTTTCTTT	CSAPGSNNGNTEAFF
few	TRBV5-1	TRBJ2-1	TRBD2	TGCGCCAGCAGCCCAAACACTAGCGGGATGCGAGGGAATGAGCAGTTCTTC	CASSPNTSGMRGNEQFF
many	TRBV10-3	TRBJ2-2	TRBD2	TGTGCCATCAGAGCTTATATCGCTAGCGGGAGGTGGGACACCGGGGAGCTGTTTTTT	CAIRAYIASGRWDTGELFF
-	TRBV28	TRBJ2-2	-	-	CASSLTRQGAPGSCFF
many	TRBV10-3	TRBJ2-1	-	TGTGCCATCTCGGAGGCGAATGAGCAGTTCTTC	CAISEANEQFF
many	TRBV7-6	TRBJ2-3	TRBD1	TGTGCCAGCAGCACACGGACAGGGTCGGAAGATACGCAGTATTTT	CASSTRTGSEDTQYF
few	TRBV9	TRBJ2-7	TRBD1	TGTGCCAGCAGCGTGGACAGGGATTCCTACGAGCAGTACTTC	CASSVDRDSYEQYF
many	TRBV7-2	TRBJ2-1	TRBD2	TGTGCCAGCAGCTTCACCTCTAGCGGGATATACAATGAGCAGTTCTTC	CASSFTSSGIYNEQFF
-	TRBV12-3/TRBV12-4	TRBJ1-6	-	TGTGCCAGCTCGGGGGGTTTAAATTCACCCCTCCACTTT	CASSGGLNSPLHF
many	TRBV11-3	TRBJ2-1	TRBD2	TGTGCCAGCAGCTATAACCAAAGGACTAGCGGAAACAATGAGCAGTTCTTC	CASSYNQRTSGNNEQFF
many	TRBV6-1	TRBJ1-5	-	TGTGCCAGCAGTGACCCCGTGAAGCCCCAGCATTTT	CASSDPVKPQHF
many	TRBV20-1	TRBJ2-1	-	TGCAGTGCCCCCCCCACCGAGGAGTCCTACAATGAGCAGTTCTTC	CSAPPTEESYNEQFF
-	TRBV24-1	TRBJ2-2	-	TGTGCCACCAGTGATTGGGGGAGCGGGGAGCTGTTTTTT	CATSDWGSGELFF
many	TRBV4-3	TRBJ2-7	TRBD2	TGCGCCAGCAGCCAAGAAGCTTTGGTGGGAGGGCCGATATACGAGCAGTACTTC	CASSQEALVGGPIYEQYF
many	TRBV10-3	TRBJ2-1	-	TGTGCCATCAGGCAGGGACCGAACAATGAGCAGTTCTTC	CAIRQGPNNEQFF
many	TRBV7-8	TRBJ2-7	-	TGTGCCAGCAGCTTCTTGGACACCTCCTACGAGCAGTACTTC	CASSFLDTSYEQYF
many	TRBV7-2	TRBJ2-3	-	TGTGCCAGCAGGACATTGGGGCCGGCAGATACGCAGTATTTT	CASRTLGPADTQYF
many	TRBV9	TRBJ2-5	-	TGTGCCAGCAGCGTAGAGGGCCGAGCCTCCCAAGAGACCCAGTACTTC	CASSVEGRASQETQYF
-	TRBV9	TRBJ2-3	TRBD1	TGTGCCAGCAGCGGTGGCTCGGGACAGGGACGAGATACGCAGTATTTT	CASSGGSGQGRDTQYF
many	TRBV7-9	TRBJ1-3	-	TGTGCCAGCAGCAACGATGGTTGGGACACACGAAACCCCTCTGGAAACACCATATATTTT	CASSNDGWDTRNPSGNTIYF
many	TRBV6-2/TRBV6-3	TRBJ1-1	-	TGTGCCAGCAAACCCGGGGGAGCAACACTGAAAGCTTTCTTT	CASKPGGATLKAFF
many	TRBV19	TRBJ2-1	TRBD2	TGTGCCAGTAGTATAATACTAGCGGGTTCCTACAATGAGCAGTTCTTC	CASSIILAGSYNEQFF
many	TRBV29-1	TRBJ2-3	-	TGCAGCGTTGATTCGGAGACAGATACGCAGTATTTT	CSVDSETDTQYF
many	TRBV5-1	TRBJ1-1	-	TGCGCCAGCAGCTGGGGCAACACTGAAGCTTTCTTT	CASSWGNTEAFF
many	TRBV7-2	TRBJ2-5	-	TGTGCCAGCAGCCAGAGTCGGACGCAAGAGACCCAGTACTTC	CASSQSRTQETQYF
many	TRBV7-9	TRBJ1-2	-	TGTGCCAGCAGCTCCCCCCAAGGCGGCTATGGCTACACCTTC	CASSSPQGGYGYTF
-	TRBV19	TRBJ1-2	-	TGTGCCAGTAGTATGGACAGCCGTCAAGTCTATGGCTACACCTTC	CASSMDSRQVYGYTF
many	TRBV20-1	TRBJ1-1	TRBD1	TGCAGTGCTAGAGTCGCCGGACAGGGGTTTGAAGCTTTCTTT	CSARVAGQGFEAFF
many	TRBV7-3	TRBJ2-2	TRBD2	TGTGCCAGCAGCTCCCTTTCTAGCGGGAGGGCCCGGCCCGGGGAGCTGTTTTTT	CASSSLSSGRARPGELFF
many	TRBV5-1	TRBJ1-5	-	TGCGCCAGCAGCTTGGACGGGGCGCCAAATCAGCCCCAGCATTTT	CASSLDGAPNQPQHF
many	TRBV12-3/TRBV12-4	TRBJ2-2	-	TGTGCCAGCAGTTTTCGGACACACACCGGGGAGCTGTTTTTT	CASSFRTHTGELFF
many	TRBV7-2	TRBJ1-4	-	TGTGCCAGCAGCTTGGGCACGAGCGAAAAACTGTTTTTT	CASSLGTSEKLFF
many	TRBV28	TRBJ2-1	TRBD2	TGTGCCAGCATTGAAGCGGGGGCAACCTACAATGAGCAGTTCTTC	CASIEAGATYNEQFF
many	TRBV28	TRBJ2-1	TRBD2	TGTGCCAGCAGGGGACTAGCGGAGGGTCACAATGAGCAGTTCTTC	CASRGLAEGHNEQFF
few	TRBV19	TRBJ1-1	-	TGTGCCAGTAGTATAGGCGACAGATACACTGAAGCTTTCTTT	CASSIGDRYTEAFF
many	TRBV2	TRBJ1-3	-	TGTGCCAGCAGTGAGTTCTCGAGGGGAAACACCATATATTTT	CASSEFSRGNTIYF
many	TRBV29-1	TRBJ2-3	-	TGCAGCGTTGCAGCGGACACAGATACGCAGTATTTT	CSVAADTDTQYF
many	TRBV20-1	TRBJ2-3	TRBD2	TGCAGTGAAAGCGGGAGGGCCGGGGCAGATACGCAGTATTTT	CSESGRAGADTQYF
many	TRBV6-2/TRBV6-3	TRBJ2-1	TRBD2	TGTGCCAGCAGTTACTATAGCGGGAGGTTGAGCAATGAGCAGTTCTTC	CASSYYSGRLSNEQFF
many	TRBV4-1	TRBJ2-7	-	TGCGCCAGCAGCCAAGGTTGGGGAGAGAGCTCCTACGAGCAGTACTTC	CASSQGWGESSYEQYF
many	TRBV12-3/TRBV12-4	TRBJ2-5	-	TGTGCCAGCAAAAGAGGGACAACGGGGGAGACCCAGTACTTC	CASKRGTTGETQYF
many	TRBV29-1	TRBJ2-6	-	TGCAGCGTGAAGGGGGTCTCTGGGGCCAACGTCCTGACTTTC	CSVKGVSGANVLTF
-	TRBV30	TRBJ2-1	TRBD1	TGTGCCTGGACTTCCGGGACAGGGGGAAACTACAATGAGCAGTTCTTC	CAWTSGTGGNYNEQFF
many	TRBV4-3	TRBJ2-2	-	TGCGCCAGCAGCCAGAGTAGGAGGTCCGGGGAGCTGTTTTTT	CASSQSRRSGELFF
many	TRBV9	TRBJ2-5	TRBD1	TGTGCCAGCAGCGAGGGGGGGACAGGGAACCAAGAGACCCAGTACTTC	CASSEGGTGNQETQYF
many	TRBV7-9	TRBJ2-7	TRBD1	TGTGCCAGCAGCCCCCCGGACAGGGGCTCCTACGAGCAGTACTTC	CASSPPDRGSYEQYF
-	TRBV7-6	TRBJ2-1	TRBD1	TGTGCCAGCAGCGTCCGGTTCGCGACAGGGGACAATGAGCAGTTCTTC	CASSVRFATGDNEQFF
many	TRBV2	TRBJ1-2	-	TGTGCCAGCAGTGTTTCAGGGGCTCGAGACGGCTACACCTTC	CASSVSGARDGYTF
many	TRBV20-1	TRBJ2-5	TRBD2	TGCAGTGCGAGTAGCGGGAGCCAAGAGACCCAGTACTTC	CSASSGSQETQYF
many	TRBV13	TRBJ2-1	TRBD2	TGTGCCAGCAGTGATCTAGCGGGCTCATACAATGAGCAGTTCTTC	CASSDLAGSYNEQFF
many	TRBV4-1	TRBJ2-1	-	TGCGCCAGCAGCCAAGATCCGGCAGGGAGGAATGAGCAGTTCTTC	CASSQDPAGRNEQFF